Each of the 21 T cell receptor beta chains below was sequenced from the same sample in a study of graft-versus-host responses after intestinal transplantation. Sequencing used immunoSEQ multiplex PCR; TCRdb keeps in-frame clones, though not all of them. The table records 13,000 or so clones, 38% of them present only once. The starting material was alloreactive CD4+ T cells from a mixed lymphocyte reaction culture, obtained before intestinal transplant. Subset given: CFSE-low proliferating T cells sorted from roughly 6-day pre-transplant mixed lymphocyte reaction (GvH or HvG direction). Receptors were obtained from a human patient who received an intestinal transplant.

The V and J genes are TRBV11-2 and TRBJ1-1; D gene ambiguous. Germline-derived CDR1 and CDR2 are SGHAT and FQNNGV. Deletions cut 4 bases from V and 6 bases from J, with 24 bases between. This CDR3 is 17 amino acids long. The CDR3 sequence: CASSSPLESNPPAEAFF. The CDR3 DNA follows: TGTGCCAGCAGCTCACCCTTGGAGTCCAACCCCCCGGCTGAAGCTTTCTTT. Combining the CDR3 with reference TRBV11-2 and TRBJ1-1 gives the whole variable domain EAGVAQSPRYKIIEKRQSVAFWCNPISGHATLYWYQQILGQGPKLLIQFQNNGVVDDSQLPKDRFSAERLKGVDSTLKIQPAKLEDSAVYLCASSSPLESNPPAEAFFGQGTRLTVV.

By sample share, this clone is medium-sized. The chain uses TRBV5-1 and TRBJ1-1; possible D gene TRBD1, 5 bases. This CDR3 contains 14 residues. Deletions cut 0 bases from V and 1 base from J, with 7 bases between. Germline CDR1 is SGHRS and CDR2 is YFSETQ. CDR3 in DNA: TGCGCCAGCAGCTTGGTTACAGGGAACACTGAAGCTTTCTTT. Translated: CASSLVTGNTEAFF. Variable domain in full (rest from reference TRBV5-1 and TRBJ1-1): KAGVTQTPRYLIKTRGQQVTLSCSPISGHRSVSWYQQTPGQGLQFLFEYFSETQRNKGNFPGRFSGRQFSNSRSEMNVSTLELGDSALYLCASSLVTGNTEAFFGQGTRLTVV.

This chain connects TRBV5-1 to TRBJ2-7, with 9 bases that match TRBD1. This CDR3 is built from 15 residues. Germline V gives CDR1 SGHRS, CDR2 YFSETQ. Trimming cost V 4 bases and J 6 bases; bases outside gene matches: 11. The chain's CDR3 is CASSSTGGRQIEQYF. The DNA of the CDR3 is TGCGCCAGCAGCAGCACAGGGGGCCGCCAAATCGAGCAGTACTTC.

This clone is a singleton in its sample. This chain links TRBV10-2 with TRBJ2-7; D is ambiguous. Trimming removed 1 base at V and 1 base at J, with 5 bases between. CDR1 is WSHSY and CDR2 is SAAADI in the germline V gene. The CDR3 contains 13 residues. CDR3 protein: CASSEFGSYEQYF. CDR3 nucleotide sequence: TGCGCCAGCAGTGAGTTCGGGTCCTACGAGCAGTACTTC.

This clone has a handful of counts. This sequence joins TRBV7-2 and TRBJ2-3, with D possibly being TRBD1 (5 bases). The CDR3 runs to 16 residues. Trimming shortened V by 6 bases and J by 2 bases, and 18 bases separated the two germline ends. CDR1 is SGHTA and CDR2 is FQGNSA in the germline V gene. Here the CDR3 reads CASRNEGAGSTDTQYF. The CDR3 nucleotides read TGTGCCAGCAGAAACGAAGGGGCAGGGTCCACAGATACGCAGTATTTT.

By its share, this clone is medium-sized. The V and J genes are TRBV7-9 and TRBJ1-1; no clear D. Trimming took 2 bases from V and 4 from J, leaving 11 bases between them. Germline V CDR1 and CDR2: SEHNR, FQNEAQ (reference sequence). CDR3 size: 14 residues. CDR3 in DNA: TGTGCCAGCAGCTTACTGCGAAGTTCCACTGAAGCTTTCTTT. Protein: CASSLLRSSTEAFF.

This clone turned up a few times. CDR3 protein: CASRRLSGTSTYGYTF. The CDR3 DNA follows: TGTGCCAGTAGGAGACTCTCCGGGACTTCTACTTATGGCTACACCTTC. This chain links TRBV19 with TRBJ1-2, with D possibly matching TRBD1 (5 bases). Trimming shortened V by 6 bases and J by 5 bases, and 22 bases separated the two germline ends. CDR3 length: 16 residues. The V gene's germline CDR1 is LNHDA and CDR2 SQIVND (reference sequence). Full variable domain (outside the CDR3, taken from reference TRBV19 and TRBJ1-2): DGGITQSPKYLFRKEGQNVTLSCEQNLNHDAMYWYRQDPGQGLRLIYYSQIVNDFQKGDIAEGYSVSREKKESFPLTVTSAQKNPTAFYLCASRRLSGTSTYGYTFGSGTRLTVV.

The chain is built from TRBV19 and TRBJ2-7, with unresolved D. The CDR3 covers 12 residues. The germline V gene has CDR1 LNHDA and CDR2 SQIVND (reference sequence). The germline V and J ends were trimmed by 5 bases and 5 bases, with 10 bases remaining between them. The CDR3 DNA sequence: TGTGCCAGTAGTTCCCAAGCCAACGAGCAGTACTTC. As protein: CASSSQANEQYF.

This chain joins TRBV7-2 and TRBJ2-2; TRBD2 matches 10 bases. J lost 7 bases, V lost 5 bases, and 4 bases had no gene match. Per germline, CDR1 SGHTA and CDR2 FQGNSA. The length of the CDR3 is 14 residues. CDR3: CASSGTSAIGELFF. The CDR3 DNA reads TGTGCCAGCAGCGGGACTAGCGCGATCGGGGAGCTGTTTTTT.

The rearrangement uses TRBV5-1 and TRBJ2-1, with D possibly TRBD2 on 6 matching bases. The CDR3 runs to 14 residues. Trimming cost V 5 bases and J 5 bases, with 14 bases left between them. The germline V gene encodes CDR1 SGHRS and CDR2 YFSETQ. The CDR3 here is CASRQGGTDNEQFF. For the CDR3, the DNA is TGCGCCAGCAGACAAGGCGGGACCGACAATGAGCAGTTCTTC.

By sample share, this clone is medium-sized. V usage is TRBV2 and J usage is TRBJ2-7; TRBD2 matches 8 bases. The CDR3 extends over 14 amino acids. Per the germline V gene, CDR1 is SNHLY and CDR2 is FYNNEI. Trimming removed 7 bases from V and 3 bases from J; junction bases left unmatched: 8. CDR3 nucleotides: TGTGCCAGCACTTCCGGGGGGGGAAACTACGAGCAGTACTTC. Translated: CASTSGGGNYEQYF.

The table lists this clone with a few counts. This rearrangement joins TRBV10-2 to TRBJ2-5; perhaps TRBD1 as D (7 bases). CDR1 is WSHSY, CDR2 SAAADI, per germline. The V end was cut by 2 bases, the J end by 4 bases, with 8 bases between. This CDR3 comprises 13 residues. The CDR3 sequence: CASSEQGGETQYF. CDR3 nucleotide sequence: TGCGCCAGCAGTGAGCAGGGGGGAGAGACCCAGTACTTC.

This clone has a handful of counts. V and J are TRBV6-1 and TRBJ2-2; TRBD1 is a possible D gene (6 bases). The CDR3 runs 13 residues. Germline V gene lookup returns CDR1 MNHNS and CDR2 SASEGT. Between the trimmed V and J ends, which lost 5 bases and 5 bases, there was a span of 9 bases. CDR3 sequence reads: CASSKQGTGELFF. The DNA of the CDR3 is TGTGCCAGCAGTAAACAGGGAACCGGGGAGCTGTTTTTT.

In its sample, this clone was seen a few times. V usage is TRBV10-3 and J usage is TRBJ2-3; tentative D call: TRBD2 (6 bases). Trimming removed 2 bases at V and 3 bases at J, with 6 bases between. Germline CDR1 is ENHRY and CDR2 is SYGVKD. The CDR3 totals 13 residues. CDR3 bases: TGTGCCATCAGTGAGGGGACTACAGATACGCAGTATTTT. Protein sequence: CAISEGTTDTQYF.

This clone is medium-sized by share. The J gene is TRBJ1-1, the V gene TRBV27, with TRBD1 identical over 7 bases. The V and J ends lost 5 bases and 0 bases, in that order; junction bases with no gene match: 6. Germline V CDR1 and CDR2: MNHEY, SMNVEV (reference sequence). The CDR3 spans 15 residues. CDR3 in DNA: TGTGCCAGCAGTAAACGACAGGGAATGAACACTGAAGCTTTCTTT. Its protein product is CASSKRQGMNTEAFF.

This clone was counted a few times. The chain carries TRBV11-2 and TRBJ1-1; 7 bases line up with TRBD1. Unmatched junction bases numbered 5, after V lost 5 bases and J lost 8 bases. Germline V gene data show CDR1 as SGHAT and CDR2 as FQNNGV. The CDR3 extends over 12 amino acids. CDR3 region: CASSLTGEEAFF. Written as DNA, the CDR3 is TGTGCCAGCAGCCTTACAGGGGAAGAAGCTTTCTTT.

This clone has only a few counts. The J gene is TRBJ2-1, the V gene TRBV27; tentatively, D is TRBD1 (6 bases). The CDR3 is 16 residues long. Trimming removed 5 bases from V and 2 bases from J, with 16 bases in between. Germline V gene data show CDR1 as MNHEY and CDR2 as SMNVEV (reference sequence). CDR3 coding DNA: TGTGCCAGCAGTCGTTCACCGGGACACCCCTACAATGAGCAGTTCTTC. This sequence encodes CASSRSPGHPYNEQFF.

The J gene is TRBJ2-1, the V gene TRBV6-1, with D perhaps matching TRBD2 (7 bases). CDR1 MNHNS and CDR2 SASEGT come from the germline V gene. The V end was cut by 3 bases, the J end by 8 bases, with 17 bases between. This CDR3 is 15 amino acids long. The CDR3 nucleotides read TGTGCCAGCAGTGACCGGGGGGCCAGTTGGGATGAGCAGTTCTTC. Encoded protein: CASSDRGASWDEQFF.

V gene TRBV6-6 combines with J gene TRBJ2-2, with D possibly TRBD2 on 6 matching bases. Germline CDR1 MNHNY, CDR2 SVGAGI (reference sequence). The CDR3 runs to 15 residues. V shed 7 bases and J shed 5 bases, with 17 bases lying between them. CDR3 protein: CASNTAAGRTGELFF. The CDR3 region has the DNA TGTGCCAGCAACACTGCGGCGGGGAGAACCGGGGAGCTGTTTTTT.

This clone was seen a handful of times. The chain has TRBV4-3 and TRBJ1-2; D not certain. Germline lookup yields CDR1 LGHNA and CDR2 YSLEER. CDR3 length: 14 amino acids. With 0 bases removed from V and 8 bases from J, the gap between germline ends came to 13 bases. CDR3 residues: CASSQDSGRRGYTF. The CDR3 DNA is TGCGCCAGCAGCCAAGATAGCGGCCGACGGGGCTACACCTTC.

The chain links TRBV5-1 to TRBJ1-6, with TRBD1 matching over 9 bases. This CDR3 spans 14 amino acids. J gave up 10 bases and V 3 bases, and 5 bases lay outside the gene matches. The germline V gene has CDR1 SGHRS and CDR2 YFSETQ. CDR3 bases: TGCGCCAGCAGCTCCGGGACAGGGTACTCACCCCTCCACTTT. Encoded protein: CASSSGTGYSPLHF.